These 22 T cell receptor beta chains share one sample of origin, sequenced in a study of long-term antiretroviral therapy in people with HIV. This was the immunoSEQ v3.0 assay at survey level. Sequenced by immunoSEQ multiplex PCR; TCRdb stores in-frame clones only, minus some. This table holds roughly 33,000 clones, more than 95% found once. The material was unsorted PBMCs, obtained 6.9 years after starting antiretroviral therapy. The source of these receptors is a man aged 30 to 45 with HIV.

This chain joins TRBV4-3 and TRBJ2-3; a possible D gene is TRBD1 (7 bases). Germline CDR1 and CDR2: LGHNA and YSLEER. Trimming left V 4 bases short and J 6 bases short, with 17 bases between. This CDR3 contains 15 residues. The CDR3 DNA reads as TGCGCCAGCAGCCCACCCCCAGGGGGGAGTGATACGCAGTATTTT. Amino acid sequence: CASSPPPGGSDTQYF.

This chain joins TRBV29-1 and TRBJ1-1; D remains ambiguous. Trimming took 7 bases from V and 4 from J, leaving 13 bases between them. Germline CDR1 and CDR2: SQVTM and ANQGSEA. The CDR3 has 12 amino acids. Here the CDR3 DNA reads TGCAGCGGCGAAAAAGGAGTCACTGAAGCTTTCTTT. Its translation is CSGEKGVTEAFF.

The chain is built from TRBV5-8 and TRBJ1-1; D is uncertain. Germline V gene data show CDR1 as SGHTS and CDR2 as YDEGEE. This CDR3 has 14 amino acids. V was shortened by 1 base and J by 4 bases, with 11 bases between the two germline ends. The CDR3 sequence: CASSLQSRFTEAFF. In DNA form, the CDR3 reads TGTGCCAGCAGCTTGCAGTCCAGATTCACTGAAGCTTTCTTT.

The chain carries TRBV12-5 and TRBJ2-3; D not certain. There are 15 residues in the CDR3. Germline V gives CDR1 LGHNT, CDR2 FRNRAP. Trimming shortened V by 0 bases and J by 0 bases, and 7 bases separated the two germline ends. CDR3 bases: TGTGCTAGTGGTTTGGTACAGACTAGCACAGATACGCAGTATTTT. Amino acid sequence: CASGLVQTSTDTQYF.

The J gene is TRBJ1-2, the V gene TRBV2; TRBD1 agrees at 7 bases. Germline trimming cut 10 bases from V and 2 bases from J; bases unmatched to any gene: 10. The germline V gene has CDR1 SNHLY and CDR2 FYNNEI. CDR3 size: 14 residues. CDR3 region: CATTRQGANYGYTF. CDR3 sequence (DNA): TGTGCCACAACCCGACAGGGAGCGAACTATGGCTACACCTTC.

The J gene is TRBJ2-7, the V gene TRBV19, with D perhaps matching TRBD1 or TRBD2 (5 bases each). Per the germline V gene, CDR1 is LNHDA and CDR2 is SQIVND (reference sequence). This CDR3 is built from 16 residues. Trimming cost V 3 bases and J 0 bases, with 15 bases left between them. The CDR3 here is CASSMLGTDSSYEQYF. The CDR3 DNA is TGTGCCAGTAGTATGTTAGGGACCGACAGCTCCTACGAGCAGTACTTC. Full variable domain (missing parts from reference TRBV19 and TRBJ2-7): DGGITQSPKYLFRKEGQNVTLSCEQNLNHDAMYWYRQDPGQGLRLIYYSQIVNDFQKGDIAEGYSVSREKKESFPLTVTSAQKNPTAFYLCASSMLGTDSSYEQYFGPGTRLTVT.

The chain recombines TRBV10-3 with TRBJ1-2; D call uncertain. V was clipped by 6 bases and J by 2 bases, with 13 bases between them. Germline V gene sequence: CDR1 ENHRY, CDR2 SYGVKD. The CDR3 length is 14 residues. The CDR3 reads CAIRSEASNYGYTF. CDR3 nucleotides: TGTGCCATCAGGAGCGAGGCCTCGAACTATGGCTACACCTTC.

The V call is TRBV6-5, the J call TRBJ2-3, with 7 bases lining up with TRBD1. Germline loops: CDR1 MNHEY, CDR2 SVGAGI. V was clipped by 8 bases and J by 4 bases; unmatched bases: 3. The CDR3 runs to 12 residues. The CDR3 loop reads CASRQGADTQYF. The DNA for the CDR3 is TGTGCCAGCCGACAGGGTGCAGATACGCAGTATTTT.

This clone was detected only a few times. The chain couples TRBV6-5 to TRBJ2-2; D remains unclear. Deletions cut 2 bases from V and 5 bases from J, with 6 bases between. The CDR3 covers 13 residues. In germline, CDR1 is MNHEY, CDR2 SVGAGI. CDR3 loop: CASSYDMTGELFF. DNA for the CDR3: TGTGCCAGCAGTTACGACATGACCGGGGAGCTGTTTTTT.

The gene calls are TRBV4-2 and TRBJ2-5; the D gene is possibly TRBD2 (5 bases). This CDR3 has 15 residues. Trimming left V 4 bases short and J 7 bases short, with 19 bases between. CDR1 LGHNA and CDR2 YNFKEQ come from the germline V gene. The chain's CDR3 is CASSPNAGQAGTQYF. In DNA form, the CDR3 reads TGTGCCAGCAGCCCCAACGCCGGCCAGGCGGGGACCCAGTACTTC.

The CDR3 loop is CASRGLSGGGVDTQYF. The CDR3 DNA reads TGTGCCAGCAGGGGACTTAGCGGGGGGGGTGTAGATACGCAGTATTTT. V usage is TRBV2 and J usage is TRBJ2-3, with 11 bases lining up with TRBD2. Trimming removed 6 bases from V and 5 bases from J; junction bases left unmatched: 10. This CDR3 is 16 amino acids long. Germline loops: CDR1 SNHLY, CDR2 FYNNEI.

The V gene is TRBV4-3, the J gene TRBJ1-1, with 10 bases fitting TRBD1. The trim removed 3 bases at V and 0 bases at J, leaving 4 bases unmatched. Germline CDR1 reads LGHNA; CDR2 reads YSLEER. The length of the CDR3 is 16 residues. The CDR3 coding sequence is TGCGCCAGCAGCCACGGGACAGGGGTGGTGAACACTGAAGCTTTCTTT. Translation: CASSHGTGVVNTEAFF.

CDR3 in amino acids: CASRPQVLQPQHF. The DNA of the CDR3 is TGTGCCAGCAGACCACAGGTATTGCAGCCCCAGCATTTT. The chain uses TRBV6-6 and TRBJ1-5; D possibly corresponds to TRBD1 (5 bases). The length of the CDR3 is 13 residues. The germline V and J ends were trimmed by 6 bases and 7 bases, with 13 bases remaining between them. Looked up from germline, CDR1 is MNHNY and CDR2 is SVGAGI (reference sequence).

The chain uses TRBV10-2 and TRBJ2-2, with D unresolved. The CDR3 sequence is 11 residues long. Trimming pared 0 bases from V and 7 bases from J, leaving 0 bases between. Germline assignment: CDR1 WSHSY and CDR2 SAAADI. The CDR3, as DNA: TGCGCCAGCAGTGAGTCCGGGGAGCTGTTTTTT. Protein: CASSESGELFF.

V is TRBV7-8 and J is TRBJ2-5, with 15 positions matching TRBD2. The germline V gene encodes CDR1 SGHVS and CDR2 FQNEAQ. Trimming removed 5 bases from V and 5 bases from J; junction bases left unmatched: 15. The CDR3 consists of 19 residues. The CDR3 region is CASSAAGTSGGIGRETQYF. Here the CDR3 DNA reads TGTGCCAGCAGCGCGGCCGGGACTAGCGGGGGGATAGGAAGGGAGACCCAGTACTTC. The full variable domain, rest sourced from reference TRBV7-8 and TRBJ2-5, is GAGVSQSPRYKVAKRGQDVALRCDPISGHVSLFWYQQALGQGPEFLTYFQNEAQLDKSGLPSDRFFAERPEGSVSTLKIQRTQQEDSAVYLCASSAAGTSGGIGRETQYFGPGTRLLVL.

The genes are TRBV19 and TRBJ2-1, with D possibly matching TRBD2 (7 bases). V was pared by 6 bases and J by 0 bases, with 9 bases between. Germline CDR1 is LNHDA and CDR2 is SQIVND (reference sequence). The CDR3 runs to 14 residues. CDR3 protein: CASRGGASYNEQFF. CDR3 DNA sequence: TGTGCCAGTAGAGGGGGGGCCTCCTACAATGAGCAGTTCTTC.

The chain combines TRBV7-9 with TRBJ2-1, with a possible D match to TRBD2 (5 bases). This CDR3 spans 16 amino acids. The V gene's germline CDR1 is SEHNR and CDR2 FQNEAQ (reference sequence). V shed 4 bases and J shed 2 bases, with 15 bases lying between them. CDR3 amino acids: CASSSPGSPTYNEQFF. The CDR3 coding sequence is TGTGCCAGCAGCTCCCCGGGATCTCCTACCTACAATGAGCAGTTCTTC.

The V call is TRBV29-1, the J call TRBJ2-7; maybe TRBD1 (6 bases). The CDR3 totals 14 residues. Per germline, CDR1 SQVTM and CDR2 ANQGSEA. Deletions cut 3 bases from V and 0 bases from J, with 12 bases between. CDR3 DNA: TGCAGCGTTGAGTCTCAGGGGTCCTCCTACGAGCAGTACTTC. Residues: CSVESQGSSYEQYF.

The rearrangement links TRBV27 to TRBJ2-5, with 7 bases matching TRBD2. CDR3 length equals 14 residues. Per the germline V gene, CDR1 is MNHEY and CDR2 is SMNVEV (reference sequence). Trimming took 10 bases from V and 4 from J; bases not matched to a gene: 12. CDR3 loop: CATRGGPEGETQYF. The CDR3 nucleotides read TGTGCCACCCGGGGAGGGCCAGAGGGAGAGACCCAGTACTTC.

The chain recombines TRBV27 with TRBJ2-3, with 12 nucleotides matching TRBD2. Looked up from germline, CDR1 is MNHEY and CDR2 is SMNVEV (reference sequence). V lost 5 bases and J lost 3; bases outside the gene matches: 3. The CDR3 loop spans 15 amino acids. The CDR3 DNA reads TGTGCCAGCAGTGTTACTAGCGGGGGGACAGATACGCAGTATTTT. It yields the protein CASSVTSGGTDTQYF.

The CDR3 DNA reads as TGTGCCAGCAGCTTGATGGCGGGGTACGAGCAGTACTTC. It translates to CASSLMAGYEQYF. The rearrangement uses TRBV7-9 and TRBJ2-7, with D possibly being TRBD2 (6 bases). With 3 bases removed from V and 4 bases from J, the gap between germline ends came to 10 bases. CDR1 and CDR2 from the germline V gene are SEHNR and FQNEAQ (reference sequence). This CDR3 comprises 13 residues. The full variable domain, in which reference TRBV7-9 and TRBJ2-7 provide the parts outside the CDR3, is DTGVSQNPRHKITKRGQNVTFRCDPISEHNRLYWYRQTLGQGPEFLTYFQNEAQLEKSRLLSDRFSAERPKGSFSTLEIQRTEQGDSAMYLCASSLMAGYEQYFGPGTRLTVT.

This clone was detected once. CDR3 in amino acids: CASSLTNSLRGYTF. In DNA, the CDR3 is TGCGCCAGCAGCTTGACTAACAGCCTCCGTGGCTACACCTTC. The chain is built from TRBV5-1 and TRBJ1-2; D unresolved. The CDR3 loop spans 14 amino acids. CDR1 is SGHRS, CDR2 YFSETQ, per germline. Deletions cut 1 base from V and 7 bases from J, with 14 bases between.